At least ten counts were recorded for the clone carrying this TCR beta chain. V lost 5 bases to trimming and J lost 0 bases, with 10 bases between them. This CDR3 spans 14 amino acids. Germline V gene data show CDR1 as SNHLY and CDR2 as FYNNEI. This entry belongs to a study of CD8+CD57+ T cells in acquired aplastic anemia. Study as a whole: Quantities of DNA derived from sorted CD4+ and CD8+ cells averaged 3.2 ug.

Whoever was chosen for sequencing had shown CD8+CD57+ cell expansion by flow cytometry. The study profiled TCR beta VDJ and CDR3 using genomic DNA as template. MiXCR, applied by TCRdb to the reads, yields one record per CDR3 protein. The repertoire holds around 500,000 distinct CDR3 sequences, with less than 35% as singletons. The genes are TRBV2 and TRBJ1-2; D is undetermined. The clonotype was recovered from a human donor with aplastic anemia. Source material: sorted CD4+, CD8+, or CD8+CD57+ T cells (not recorded which) from PBMCs. Here the CDR3 DNA reads TGTGCCAGCAGTTTGATGACGGCTAACTATGGCTACACCTTC. Its protein is CASSLMTANYGYTF.